This TCR beta chain was profiled in a study of cytomegalovirus exposure and HLA in healthy donors. On the study more broadly: There were around 100 million unique TCR beta sequences, drawn from about 179 million T cells, in an earlier analysis.

Only a few counts were recorded for this clone. The study ran its PCR with 60 Vbeta and 13 Jbeta primers. Profiled with immunoSEQ multiplex PCR; TCRdb holds only in-frame clones, not every one. The data contain 150,000 to 250,000 clones, less than 85% of them singletons. With 1 base removed from V and 4 bases from J, the gap between germline ends came to 11 bases. Germline V gene sequence: CDR1 LGHNA, CDR2 YSLEER. The CDR3 has 15 residues. V usage is TRBV4-3 and J usage is TRBJ2-1; unclear D gene. Sequencing used PBMCs. This sequence originates from a girl under 18 in good health and CMV-seropositive. The DNA of the CDR3 is TGCGCCAGCAGCCAAGTCGCCTTTCTATACAATGAGCAGTTCTTC. It encodes CASSQVAFLYNEQFF.